This passage covers 11 T cell receptor beta chains from one sample sequenced in a study of spatial heterogeneity in lung cancer. One entry per CDR3 protein, called by TCRdb with MiXCR from the 5' RACE reads. The sample shows roughly 120,000 distinct CDR3 sequences, approximately 11% of them seen only once. This sample's time point: blood at routine non-recurrence follow-up after resection. Here the sequenced sample was PBMCs, taken at follow-up. The source of these receptors is a female donor with early-stage non-small cell lung cancer.

This clonotype was seen only a few times. The CDR3 is CASSSVLSAPKGNEQFF. In nucleotides, the CDR3 is TGTGCCAGCAGCTCCGTCCTATCGGCTCCTAAGGGGAATGAGCAGTTCTTC. V and J are TRBV7-2 and TRBJ2-1, with D possibly matching TRBD1 (5 bases). Germline V lookup: CDR1 SGHTA, CDR2 FQGNSA. V was clipped by 4 bases and J by 7 bases, with 23 bases between them. The CDR3 extends over 17 amino acids.

In its sample, this clonotype was seen a few times. The gene calls are TRBV24-1 and TRBJ2-1, with D perhaps matching TRBD1 or TRBD2 (5 bases each). CDR3 size: 14 residues. The V end lost 5 bases, the J end lost 1 base, and 8 bases lay between the germline ends. CDR1 KGHDR and CDR2 SFDVKD come from the germline V gene. CDR3 nucleotide sequence: TGTGCCACCAGTGTTGGGGGATCCTACAATGAGCAGTTCTTC. Its protein product is CATSVGGSYNEQFF.

The chain uses TRBV4-2 and TRBJ2-1; TRBD2 matches 11 bases. Germline loops: CDR1 LGHNA, CDR2 YNFKEQ. This CDR3 spans 14 amino acids. With V trimmed by 2 bases and J by 15 bases, 9 bases remained unmatched. The CDR3 nucleotides are TGTGCCAGCAGCCAATCAGAACTAGCGGGAGTTTTGTTCTTC. Translating it yields CASSQSELAGVLFF.

This clonotype was picked up many times. The gene calls are TRBV28 and TRBJ2-5; D may be TRBD1 (6 bases). V lost 6 bases and J 1 base, leaving 12 bases between the germline ends. This CDR3 contains 14 residues. Germline V gives CDR1 MDHEN, CDR2 SYDVKM. The CDR3 DNA follows: TGTGCCAGCAGCCCAGGACAGACCCAAGAGACCCAGTACTTC. Its protein is CASSPGQTQETQYF.

This clonotype was observed many times. CDR3 in DNA: TGCGCCAGCAGCTTATCCGGGACAGGAAAAGAGACCCAGTACTTC. It yields the protein CASSLSGTGKETQYF. The V call is TRBV5-1, the J call TRBJ2-5, with 8 positions matching TRBD1. The CDR3 sequence is 15 residues long. J lost 3 bases, V lost 2 bases, and 6 bases had no gene match. Germline CDR1 SGHRS, CDR2 YFSETQ.

This clonotype has only a few counts. The chain is built from TRBV5-5 and TRBJ2-1; D is possibly TRBD1 (5 bases). CDR1 and CDR2 (germline): SGHKS, YYEKEE (reference sequence). V lost 0 bases to trimming and J lost 5 bases, with 9 bases between them. The CDR3 contains 14 residues. Written as DNA, the CDR3 is TGTGCCAGCAGCTTGGGACAGAAACACAATGAGCAGTTCTTC. Translation gives CASSLGQKHNEQFF.

This clonotype was detected only a few times. CDR3 DNA sequence: TGCGCCAGCAGCCAAGAAGAACGGTCACTACTCGATTACGAGCAGTACGTC. Residues: CASSQEERSLLDYEQYV. The rearrangement uses TRBV4-1 and TRBJ2-7; D unclear. CDR3 size: 17 residues. The germline V gene encodes CDR1 MGHRA and CDR2 YSYEKL. V was clipped by 0 bases and J by 4 bases, with 19 bases between them.

This clonotype turned up a few times. The rearrangement links TRBV24-1 to TRBJ2-5; D is ambiguous. Germline CDR1 and CDR2: KGHDR and SFDVKD. The CDR3 contains 16 residues. Trimming removed 4 bases at V and 2 bases at J, with 16 bases between. CDR3 region: CATSDIGPTKQETQYF. CDR3 sequence (DNA): TGTGCCACCAGTGACATCGGACCCACTAAACAAGAGACCCAGTACTTC.

This clonotype was counted a few times. V usage is TRBV12-3 or TRBV12-4 and J usage is TRBJ2-5; TRBD1 agrees at 10 bases. CDR3 length: 14 residues. The V gene end was trimmed by 7 bases and the J gene end by 6 bases; junction bases not matched to a gene: 8. As DNA, the CDR3 is TGTGCCAGCAACTCGGGGGACAGGGGTAAGACCCAGTACTTC. It codes for CASNSGDRGKTQYF.

The V call is TRBV5-4, the J call TRBJ2-7, with TRBD1 matching 8 bases. The J segment lost 1 base and the V segment lost 6 bases, leaving 3 bases of the junction unmatched. CDR1 SGHNT and CDR2 YYREEE come from the germline V gene (reference sequence). The CDR3 covers 13 residues. The CDR3 region has the DNA TGTGCCAGCACCGGACAGGGTTCCTACGAGCAGTACTTC. Protein product: CASTGQGSYEQYF.

The CDR3 DNA reads as TGCAGCGTTGAGTCCTCTGGAAACACCATATATTTT. Its translation: CSVESSGNTIYF. The chain carries TRBV29-1 and TRBJ1-3; no clear D gene. Germline V gives CDR1 SQVTM, CDR2 ANQGSEA. Trimming cost V 3 bases and J 0 bases, with 3 bases left between them. The CDR3 totals 12 residues.